Detailed here is one TCR beta chain. The antigen is not known. The data were obtained in a study of CD8+ T cells in alopecia areata. Following RNA extraction, reverse transcription yielded cDNA that acted as the sequencing template. Repertoires were generated with immunoSEQ multiplex PCR, while TCRdb's copy carries only in-frame clones and drops some. This sample has 90,000 to 120,000 clones, with over 55% found just once. The CDR3 extends over 16 amino acids. V shed 6 bases and J 5 bases; nucleotides not matched to a gene: 7. CDR1 is MNHEY and CDR2 is SMNVEV in the germline V gene (reference sequence). Points from the study as a whole: Clonality was higher in lesional than normal scalp, especially in alopecia totalis/universalis.

The receptor's source is a human donor with alopecia areata. Source material: NKG2D-low CD8+ T cells sorted from blood. The chain recombines TRBV27 with TRBJ2-1; 13 bases are a match to TRBD2. CDR3 coding DNA: TGTGCCAGCAGCCCCTTAGGGACTAGCGGGAACAATGAGCAGTTCTTC. Its protein is CASSPLGTSGNNEQFF.